This TCR beta chain was profiled in a study of shared clonotypes between healthy human individuals. V was clipped by 0 bases and J by 10 bases, with 16 bases between them. The CDR3 covers 16 residues. CD8 cells regarded as naive lacked CD45RO, were positively chosen for CCR7, and omitted terminally differentiated effector memory CD45RA+ cells. Donors were healthy HIV-negative adults without recently reported acute infections or vaccinations. The table lists this clone with a count of one. Investigators spread the genomic DNA of each subset evenly over several immunoSEQ plates. Produced via immunoSEQ multiplex PCR; TCRdb's table is partial and in-frame only. The profile shows around 2,000,000 clones, about 95% of them singletons.

The chain employs TRBV6-7 and TRBJ1-6; a possible D gene is TRBD1 (6 bases). TRBV6-7 is an open reading frame, and its role is uncertain. Source material: naive CD8+ T cells sorted from blood. The clonotype originates from a man between 18 and 35 years old in good health. The CDR3 coding sequence is TGTGCCAGCAGTTACTCCCGACAGGCGTTCGGGTCACCCCTCCACTTT. This codes for CASSYSRQAFGSPLHF.